This T cell receptor beta chain was profiled in a study of human T cells and chemical hapten exposure. General study findings and limits: Sensitizing with DPC caused no change in TCRs above 1 in 1000 frequency.

TCRdb reprocessed the RACE reads via MiXCR and lists one record per CDR3 protein. The data contain about 120,000 distinct CDR3 sequences, 9% to 13% of them singletons. The time point is: patch test 1, 2 weeks after DPC sensitization. Treatment defined: therapeutic diphenylcyclopropenone sensitization with weekly scalp DPC. Trimming took 3 bases from V and 2 from J; bases not matched to a gene: 3. The germline CDR1 and CDR2 sequences are SGHRS and YFSETQ. CDR3 length: 16 amino acids. Concerning this clonotype: Its specificity is unknown.

This chain joins TRBV5-1 and TRBJ2-1; 12 nucleotides agree with TRBD2. The clonotype was recovered from a woman aged 45 to 65 with alopecia areata. Some clones in this sample may be carry-over from other donors' samples. The starting material was whole blood, obtained in connection with sensitization to the hapten diphenylcyclopropenone (DPC). The CDR3 DNA is TGCGCCAGCAGCTCTTCTAGCGGGGGGGCCTACAATGAGCAGTTCTTC. Its translation: CASSSSSGGAYNEQFF.